The 7 T cell receptor beta chains listed next were all sequenced from one sample in a study of radiation and T cells in renal cell carcinoma. The table came from immunoSEQ multiplex PCR; TCRdb's copy has only in-frame clones and leaves some out. The table shows 130,000 or so clones, with 83% occurring only once. Time point given: baseline pretreatment blood. Treatment meaning: 15 Gy SBRT to primary tumor, nephrectomy 4 weeks later. Sequenced here: blood, sampled from a patient whose treatment included radiotherapy and nephrectomy. The receptors stem from a woman aged 45-65 years with renal cell carcinoma.

V and J are TRBV10-3 and TRBJ2-7, with 9 bases identical to TRBD1. CDR3 size: 15 residues. V lost 0 bases to trimming and J lost 7 bases; unmatched junction nucleotides: 7. Germline CDR1 is ENHRY and CDR2 is SYGVKD. CDR3 in amino acids: CAISESQQGAREQYF. CDR3 coding DNA: TGTGCCATCAGTGAGTCGCAACAGGGGGCAAGGGAGCAGTACTTC.

Here the CDR3 DNA reads TGTGCCAGCACCACAGGGGGCTGGGAGACCCAGTACTTC. Its protein is CASTTGGWETQYF. This rearrangement joins TRBV6-5 to TRBJ2-5; 9 nucleotides agree with TRBD1. The germline V gene encodes CDR1 MNHEY and CDR2 SVGAGI. The CDR3 extends over 13 amino acids. J lost 5 bases, V lost 7 bases, and 5 bases had no gene match.

The CDR3 DNA reads TGTGCCAGCAGCTATCCGGGCTCCGCGGAGATGAACACTGAAGCTTTCTTT. The encoded protein is CASSYPGSAEMNTEAFF. The V gene is TRBV5-4, the J gene TRBJ1-1; D remains unclear. The CDR3 spans 17 residues. Germline V lookup: CDR1 SGHNT, CDR2 YYREEE (reference sequence). The V end lost 3 bases, the J end lost 0 bases, and 18 bases lay between the germline ends. Complete variable domain (other parts from reference TRBV5-4 and TRBJ1-1): ETGVTQSPTHLIKTRGQQVTLRCSSQSGHNTVSWYQQALGQGPQFIFQYYREEENGRGNFPPRFSGLQFPNYSSELNVNALELDDSALYLCASSYPGSAEMNTEAFFGQGTRLTVV.

The rearrangement joins TRBV7-2 to TRBJ1-2; tentative D call: TRBD1 (5 bases). The V gene lost 4 bases and the J gene lost 2 bases, with 14 bases spanning the gap. The CDR3 length is 15 residues. Germline CDR1 reads SGHTA; CDR2 reads FQGNSA. The CDR3 nucleotides read TGTGCCAGCAGCTCAGGACAATTAGGCAACTATGGCTACACCTTC. It codes for CASSSGQLGNYGYTF.

This chain joins TRBV4-2 and TRBJ2-7; 7 nucleotides line up with TRBD2. The CDR3 is made up of 16 amino acids. J gave up 2 bases and V 1 base, and 8 bases lay outside the gene matches. Looked up from germline, CDR1 is LGHNA and CDR2 is YNFKEQ. The CDR3 loop is CASSQVAASGTYEQYF. The CDR3 coding sequence is TGTGCCAGCAGCCAAGTTGCGGCTAGCGGAACCTACGAGCAGTACTTC.

This rearrangement joins TRBV12-5 to TRBJ2-5, with D hard to call. The CDR3 has 12 amino acids. Germline V gives CDR1 LGHNT, CDR2 FRNRAP. Trimming shortened V by 2 bases and J by 4 bases, and 5 bases separated the two germline ends. The CDR3 DNA sequence: TGTGCTAGTGGTTTGAACCCAGAGACCCAGTACTTC. It is translated as CASGLNPETQYF.

This rearrangement joins TRBV5-6 to TRBJ1-3, with TRBD1 matching over 7 bases. CDR1 is SGHDT, CDR2 YYEEEE, per germline. The CDR3 is 15 amino acids. With V trimmed by 4 bases and J by 1 base, 5 bases remained unmatched. CDR3 DNA: TGTGCCAGCAGCCAGGGGACAGTATCTGGAAACACCATATATTTT. Its translation is CASSQGTVSGNTIYF.